This is a list of T cell receptor beta chains from one sample in a study of Ad26.COV2.S vaccination and SARS-CoV-2 variants. Clones were sequenced by immunoSEQ multiplex PCR, and TCRdb holds only the in-frame ones, with some missing. Of over 110,000 clones listed, just over 85% are singletons. The sequencing here drew on peripheral blood, taken after recovery from COVID-19. These receptors were obtained from a human donor who had recovered from COVID-19. Each CDR3 is given with its conserved first and last residue. The D gene is left open where the match is weak. Some rows have no size entry. The others give once, few or many, or a class for an expanded clone.

. | TRBD2 | TRBJ2-1 | TRBV19 | TGTGCCAGTAGTCTCGTCCTTTCTAGCGGGGGGGCAGTTGAGCAGTTCTTC | CASSLVLSSGGAVEQFF
. | TRBD1 | TRBJ1-6 | TRBV9 | TGTGCCAGCACCCGGGGAGGGGGCGGCATGGATTCACCCCTCCACTTT | CASTRGGGGMDSPLHF
few | TRBD1 | TRBJ1-2 | TRBV11-2 | TGTGCCAGCAGCTCAGTCCGAGACAGGGGAAGTTACGGCTACACCTTC | CASSSVRDRGSYGYTF
. | . | TRBJ1-1 | TRBV27 | TGTGCCAGCAGCCCCGGGTCGGGGAACACTGAAGCTTTCTTT | CASSPGSGNTEAFF
. | TRBD2 | TRBJ2-1 | TRBV30 | TGTGCCTGGAGTGTTGGGACTATCAAAAATGAGCAGTTCTTC | CAWSVGTIKNEQFF
. | . | TRBJ2-5 | TRBV5-6 | TGTGCCAGCAGCGAGAACCAAGAGACCCAGTACTTC | CASSENQETQYF
few | . | TRBJ2-7 | TRBV6-1 | TGTGCCAGCAGTGAACGGAGCGAGCAGTACTTC | CASSERSEQYF
. | TRBD1 | TRBJ2-1 | TRBV7-2 | TGTGCCAGCAGCTTTTACAGGGGTCTTGAGCAGTTCTTC | CASSFYRGLEQFF
few | . | TRBJ1-5 | TRBV30 | TGTGCCTGGAGTGTAGCCGGGGAGGGTCAGCCCCAGCATTTT | CAWSVAGEGQPQHF
few | . | TRBJ2-7 | TRBV6-5 | TGTGCCAGCAGTCACGGGACAGAGCAGTACTTC | CASSHGTEQYF
. | . | TRBJ2-3 | TRBV7-9 | TGTGCCAGCAGCTTAGCGGTCTCAGGGAGAGATACGCAGTATTTT | CASSLAVSGRDTQYF
. | TRBD1 | TRBJ1-5 | TRBV5-1 | TGCGCCAGCAGCTTGGACAGGGGTAAAAATCAGCCCCAGCATTTT | CASSLDRGKNQPQHF